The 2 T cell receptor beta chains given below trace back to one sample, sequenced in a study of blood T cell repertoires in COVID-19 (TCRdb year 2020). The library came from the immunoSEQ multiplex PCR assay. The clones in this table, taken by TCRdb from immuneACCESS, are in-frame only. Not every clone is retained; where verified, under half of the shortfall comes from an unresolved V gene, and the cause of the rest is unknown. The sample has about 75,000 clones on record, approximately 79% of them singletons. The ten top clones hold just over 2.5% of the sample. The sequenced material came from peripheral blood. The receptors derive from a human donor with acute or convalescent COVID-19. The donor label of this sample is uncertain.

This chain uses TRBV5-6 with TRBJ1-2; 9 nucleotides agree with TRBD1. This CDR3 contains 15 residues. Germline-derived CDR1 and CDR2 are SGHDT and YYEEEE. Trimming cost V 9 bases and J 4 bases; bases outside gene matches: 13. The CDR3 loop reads CATGQGTGSGYGYTF. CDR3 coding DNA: TGTGCCACCGGCCAAGGGACAGGGTCCGGCTATGGCTACACCTTC.

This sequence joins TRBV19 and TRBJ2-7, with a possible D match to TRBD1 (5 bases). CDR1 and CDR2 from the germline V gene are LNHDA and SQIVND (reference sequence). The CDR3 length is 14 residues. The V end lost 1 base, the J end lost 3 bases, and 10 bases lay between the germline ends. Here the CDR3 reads CASSIVYRNYEQYF. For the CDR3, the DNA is TGTGCCAGTAGTATAGTGTACAGGAACTACGAGCAGTACTTC.